The TCR beta chain under discussion was sequenced for a study of blood T cell repertoires in COVID-19. Overall study context: T cells, B-cell-depleted T cells, or PBMCs supplied cDNA or gDNA.

Per the study methods: Reference gene primer amplification in the assay estimated nucleated cell counts. This table comes from immunoSEQ multiplex PCR, and its TCRdb copy is limited to in-frame clones, with some not included. V and J calls and clone size are those listed in that table; D and trimming were worked out from the DNA. The sample has about 200,000 clones, roughly 78% seen once. Germline V lookup: CDR1 SGHDN, CDR2 FVKESK. This CDR3 is built from 16 residues. The ends were cut back, 3 bases at V and 7 bases at J, with 19 bases in the middle. The sequence derives from a woman in her thirties or forties with acute or convalescent COVID-19. Sequencing input: peripheral blood. V gene TRBV14 combines with J gene TRBJ2-1, with D possibly matching TRBD2 (5 bases). For the CDR3, the DNA is TGTGCCAGCAGCCACTCTGAGGGAGAGGTCTGGAATGAGCAGTTCTTC. Amino acid sequence: CASSHSEGEVWNEQFF.